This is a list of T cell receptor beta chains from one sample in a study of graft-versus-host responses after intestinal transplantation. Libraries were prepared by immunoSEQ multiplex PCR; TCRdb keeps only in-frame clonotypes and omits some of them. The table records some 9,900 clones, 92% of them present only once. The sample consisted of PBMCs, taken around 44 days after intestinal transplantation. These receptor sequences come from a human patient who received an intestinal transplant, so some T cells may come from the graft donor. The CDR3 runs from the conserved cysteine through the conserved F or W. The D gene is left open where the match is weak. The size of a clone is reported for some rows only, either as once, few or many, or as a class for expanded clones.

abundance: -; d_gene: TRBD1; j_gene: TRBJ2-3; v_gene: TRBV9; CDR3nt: TGTGCCAGCAGAGGATGTCGGGACAGGGGGACTACAGATACGCAGTATTTT; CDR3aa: CASRGCRDRGTTDTQYF
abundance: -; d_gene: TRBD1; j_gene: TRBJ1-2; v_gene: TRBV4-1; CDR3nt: TGCGCCAGCAGCCAGCGGGGACAGGGAAGCGGCTACACCTTC; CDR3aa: CASSQRGQGSGYTF
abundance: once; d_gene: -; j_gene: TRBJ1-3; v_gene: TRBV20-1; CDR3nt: TGCAGGATGGGGTCTGGAAACACCATATATTTT; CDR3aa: CRMGSGNTIYF
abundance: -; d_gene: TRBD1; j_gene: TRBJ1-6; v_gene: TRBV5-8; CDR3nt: TGTGCCAGCAGCTTGGGACAGGGGATGGCGGGTAATTCACCCCTCCACTTT; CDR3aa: CASSLGQGMAGNSPLHF
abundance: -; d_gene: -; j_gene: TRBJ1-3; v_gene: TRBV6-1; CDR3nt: TGTGCCAGCAGTGAAGCGATGGCTCTGGGAAACACCATATATTTT; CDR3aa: CASSEAMALGNTIYF
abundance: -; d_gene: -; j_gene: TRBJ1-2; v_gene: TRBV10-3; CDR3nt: TGTGCCACCGAGACGGACTCGGGCTATGGCTACACCTTC; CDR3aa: CATETDSGYGYTF
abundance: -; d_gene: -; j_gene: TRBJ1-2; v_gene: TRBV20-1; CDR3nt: TGCAGTGCTAGAGCTGGCTGCGGCTACACCTTC; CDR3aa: CSARAGCGYTF
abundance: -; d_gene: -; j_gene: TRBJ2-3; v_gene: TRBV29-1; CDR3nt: TGCAGCGGGTGGGGCCCCAGCACAGATACGCAGTATTTT; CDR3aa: CSGWGPSTDTQYF
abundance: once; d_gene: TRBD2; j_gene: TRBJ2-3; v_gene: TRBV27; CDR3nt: TGTGCCAGCAGGGAAACCGGGACTAGGGGGGCAGATACGCAGTATTTT; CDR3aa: CASRETGTRGADTQYF
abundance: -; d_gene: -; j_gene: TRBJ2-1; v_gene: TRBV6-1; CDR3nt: TGTGCCAGCAGTGAAAATTCCTATGTAAGTGAGCAGTTCTTC; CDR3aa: CASSENSYVSEQFF
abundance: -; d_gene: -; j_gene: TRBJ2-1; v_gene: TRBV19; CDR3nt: TGTGCCAGTAGTACGGCGACAGTCGCGACAGTCAGTGAGCAGTTCTTC; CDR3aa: CASSTATVATVSEQFF
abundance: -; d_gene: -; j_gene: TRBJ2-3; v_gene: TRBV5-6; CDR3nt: TGTGCCAGCAGCCACGCCGGGGGGCTTGATACGCAGTATTTT; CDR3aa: CASSHAGGLDTQYF
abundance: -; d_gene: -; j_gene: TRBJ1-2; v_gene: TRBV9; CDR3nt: TGTGCCAGCAGCGTAGAGGGGGAACCAGCCTATGGCTACACCTTC; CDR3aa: CASSVEGEPAYGYTF
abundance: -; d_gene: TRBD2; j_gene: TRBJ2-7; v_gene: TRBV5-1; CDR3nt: TGCGCCAGCAGCGCCACCGGGGCGGGGGTAACCTACGAGCAGTACTTC; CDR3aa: CASSATGAGVTYEQYF
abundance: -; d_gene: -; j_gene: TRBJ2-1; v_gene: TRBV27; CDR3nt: TGTGCCAGCAGCCCCACAGATAGCTCCTACAATGAGCAGTTCTTC; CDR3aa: CASSPTDSSYNEQFF
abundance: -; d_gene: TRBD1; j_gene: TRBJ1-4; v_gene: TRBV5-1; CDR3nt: TGCGCCAGCAGCCATACCGGGACAGCTGAAAAACTGTTTTTT; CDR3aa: CASSHTGTAEKLFF
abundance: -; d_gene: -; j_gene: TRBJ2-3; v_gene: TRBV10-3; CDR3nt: TGTGCCATCAGTGGGGAAGGATTGTCTTCCCCCGGAGATACGCAGTATTTT; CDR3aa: CAISGEGLSSPGDTQYF
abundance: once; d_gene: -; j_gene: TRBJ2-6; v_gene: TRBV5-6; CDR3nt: TGTGCCAGCAGCTTGGCACGTGGGCCTGGGGCCAACGTCCTGACTTTC; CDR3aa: CASSLARGPGANVLTF
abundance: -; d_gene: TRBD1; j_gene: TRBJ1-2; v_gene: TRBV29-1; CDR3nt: TGCAGCGTTGCCAAGCAGGGGGGTCCGGACTACACCTTC; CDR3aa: CSVAKQGGPDYTF
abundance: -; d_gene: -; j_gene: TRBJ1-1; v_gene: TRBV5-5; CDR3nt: TGTGCCAGCATTGGCAGGCTGAACACTGAAGCTTTCTTT; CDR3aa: CASIGRLNTEAFF
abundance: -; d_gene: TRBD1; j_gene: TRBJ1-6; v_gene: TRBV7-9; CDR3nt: TGTGCCAGCACTCCAGGGGGCACGGAACCCCTCCACTTT; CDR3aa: CASTPGGTEPLHF
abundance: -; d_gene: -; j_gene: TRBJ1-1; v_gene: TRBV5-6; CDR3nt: TGTGCCAGCAGCTTGGAGAGGTCTGAAGCTTTCTTT; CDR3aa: CASSLERSEAFF
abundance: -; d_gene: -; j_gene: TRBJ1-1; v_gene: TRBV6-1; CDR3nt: TGTGCCAGCATTTCGTGGACTGAAGCTTTCTTT; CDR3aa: CASISWTEAFF
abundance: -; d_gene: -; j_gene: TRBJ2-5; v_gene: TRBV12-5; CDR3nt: TGTGCTAGTGGTTTCGGGGGTGGAGAGACCCAGTACTTC; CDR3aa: CASGFGGGETQYF
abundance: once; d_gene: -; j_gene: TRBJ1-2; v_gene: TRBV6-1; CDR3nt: TGTGCCAGCAGTGATTGGGGGGTTGGCGGCTACACCTTC; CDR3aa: CASSDWGVGGYTF
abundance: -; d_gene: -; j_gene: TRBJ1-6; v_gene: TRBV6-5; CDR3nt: TGTGCCAGCAGTTACTCTCCAGGGGTCGATTCACCCCTCCACTTT; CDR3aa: CASSYSPGVDSPLHF
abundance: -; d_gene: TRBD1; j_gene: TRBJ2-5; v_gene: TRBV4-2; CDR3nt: TGTGCCAGCAGCCAAGAGGGACGGGGACAGGGGACCCGGCACCAAGAGACCCAGTACTTC; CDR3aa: CASSQEGRGQGTRHQETQYF
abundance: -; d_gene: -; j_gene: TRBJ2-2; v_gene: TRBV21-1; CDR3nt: TGTGCCAGCAGCTCGTTGAACACCGGGGAGCTGTTTTTT; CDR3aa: CASSSLNTGELFF
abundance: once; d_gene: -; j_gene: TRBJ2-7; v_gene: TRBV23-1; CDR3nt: TGCGCCAGCACCGAGGTAGTTTCCTACGAACAGTACTTC; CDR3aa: CASTEVVSYEQYF
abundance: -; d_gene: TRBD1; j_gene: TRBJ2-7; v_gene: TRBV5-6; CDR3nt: TGTGCCAGCTTGGACAGGGACACCTACGAGCAGTACTTC; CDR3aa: CASLDRDTYEQYF
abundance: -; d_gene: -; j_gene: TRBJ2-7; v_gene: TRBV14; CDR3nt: TGTGCCAGCAGCCAAGAAGGCGTCAGGGTAGGATACGAGCAGTACTTC; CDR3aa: CASSQEGVRVGYEQYF
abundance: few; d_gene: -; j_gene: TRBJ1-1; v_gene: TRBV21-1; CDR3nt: TGTGCCAGCAGCAAAGGTACGTTTGGCAGGCTGACTAACACTGAAGCTTTCTTT; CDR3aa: CASSKGTFGRLTNTEAFF
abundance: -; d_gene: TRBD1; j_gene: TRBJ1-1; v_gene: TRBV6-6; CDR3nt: TGTGCCAGCAGACCCCCGACAGGGTGGACTGAAGCTTTCTTT; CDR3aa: CASRPPTGWTEAFF
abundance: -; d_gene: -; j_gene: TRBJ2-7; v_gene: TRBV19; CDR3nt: TGTGCCAGTAGTATAGGCACGGGGCGGTTCAACTCCTACGAGCAGTACTTC; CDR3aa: CASSIGTGRFNSYEQYF
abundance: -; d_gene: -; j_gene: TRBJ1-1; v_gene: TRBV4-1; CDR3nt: TGCGCCAGCAGCCAATCTCCTGGGGAAAACACTGAAGCTTTCTTT; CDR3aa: CASSQSPGENTEAFF
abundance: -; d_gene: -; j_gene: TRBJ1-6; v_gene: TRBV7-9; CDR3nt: TGTGCCAGCAGCTTGTTTAACTCACCCCTCCACTTT; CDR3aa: CASSLFNSPLHF
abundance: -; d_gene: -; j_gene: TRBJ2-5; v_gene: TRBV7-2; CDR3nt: TGTGCCAGCAGCCGTCCGAACCAAGAGACCCAGTACTTC; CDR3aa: CASSRPNQETQYF
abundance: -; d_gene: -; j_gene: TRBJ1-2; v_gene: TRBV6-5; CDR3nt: TGTGCCAGCAGTTATAATGTTGGCAGTCCCTATGGCTACACCTTC; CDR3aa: CASSYNVGSPYGYTF
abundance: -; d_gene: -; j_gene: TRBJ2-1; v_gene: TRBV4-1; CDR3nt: TGCGCCAGCAGCCAATTGTTTAGCGGAAGAAATGAGCAGTTCTTC; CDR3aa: CASSQLFSGRNEQFF
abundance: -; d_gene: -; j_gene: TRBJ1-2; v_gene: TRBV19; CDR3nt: TGTGCCAGTAGTATGGCCAGAAACTATGGCTACACCTTC; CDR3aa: CASSMARNYGYTF
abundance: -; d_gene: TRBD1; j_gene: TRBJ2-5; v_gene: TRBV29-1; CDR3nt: TGCAGCGTTGAAGCGGACAGGGGAGAGACCCAGTACTTC; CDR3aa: CSVEADRGETQYF
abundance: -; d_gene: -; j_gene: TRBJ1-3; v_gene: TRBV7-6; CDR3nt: TGTGCCAGCAGCTTAGGGGAAGGAAACACCATATATTTT; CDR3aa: CASSLGEGNTIYF